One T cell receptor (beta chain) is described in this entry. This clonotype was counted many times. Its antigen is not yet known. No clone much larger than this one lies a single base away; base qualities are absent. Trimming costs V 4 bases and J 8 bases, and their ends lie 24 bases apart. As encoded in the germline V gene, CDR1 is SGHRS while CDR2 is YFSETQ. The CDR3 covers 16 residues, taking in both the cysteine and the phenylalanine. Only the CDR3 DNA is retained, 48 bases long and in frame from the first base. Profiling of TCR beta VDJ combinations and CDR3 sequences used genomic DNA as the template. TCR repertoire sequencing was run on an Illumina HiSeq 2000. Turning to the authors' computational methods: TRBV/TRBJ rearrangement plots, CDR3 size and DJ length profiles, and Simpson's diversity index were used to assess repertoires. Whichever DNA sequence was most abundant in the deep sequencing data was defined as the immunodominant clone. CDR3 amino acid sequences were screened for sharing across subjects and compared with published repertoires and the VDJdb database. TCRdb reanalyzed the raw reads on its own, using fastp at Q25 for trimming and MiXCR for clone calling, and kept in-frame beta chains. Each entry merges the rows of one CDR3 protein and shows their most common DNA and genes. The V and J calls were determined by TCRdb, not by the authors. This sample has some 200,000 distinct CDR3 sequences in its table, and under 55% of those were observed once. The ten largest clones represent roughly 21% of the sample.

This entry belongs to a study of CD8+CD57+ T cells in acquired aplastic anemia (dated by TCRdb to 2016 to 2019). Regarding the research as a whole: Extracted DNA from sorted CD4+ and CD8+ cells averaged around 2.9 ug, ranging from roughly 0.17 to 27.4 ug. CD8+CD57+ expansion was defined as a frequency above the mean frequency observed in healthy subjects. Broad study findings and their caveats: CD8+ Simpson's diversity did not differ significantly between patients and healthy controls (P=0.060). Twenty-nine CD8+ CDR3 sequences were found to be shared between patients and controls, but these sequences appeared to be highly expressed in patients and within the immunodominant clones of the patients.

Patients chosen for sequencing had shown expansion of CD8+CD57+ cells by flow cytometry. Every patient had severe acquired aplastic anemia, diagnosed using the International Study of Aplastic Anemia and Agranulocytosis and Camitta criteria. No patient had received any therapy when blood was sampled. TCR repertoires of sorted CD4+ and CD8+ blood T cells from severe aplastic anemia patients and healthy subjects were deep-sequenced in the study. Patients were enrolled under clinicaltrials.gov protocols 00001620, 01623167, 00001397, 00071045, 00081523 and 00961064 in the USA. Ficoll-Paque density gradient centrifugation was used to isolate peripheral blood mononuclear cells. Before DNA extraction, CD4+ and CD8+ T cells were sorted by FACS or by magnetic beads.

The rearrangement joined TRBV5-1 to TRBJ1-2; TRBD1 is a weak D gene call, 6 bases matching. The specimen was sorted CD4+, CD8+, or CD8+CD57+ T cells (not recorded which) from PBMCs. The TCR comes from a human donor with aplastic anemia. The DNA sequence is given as TGCGCCAGCAGCCCGGCGTCGGGACAATCTAGAGGAGGCTACACCTTC. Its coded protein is CASSPASGQSRGGYTF.